Following are 12 T cell receptor beta chains from one sample sequenced in a study of blood T cell repertoires in COVID-19. Sequencing used immunoSEQ multiplex PCR; TCRdb keeps in-frame clones, though not all of them. The sample yields about 350,000 clones, about nine tenths seen once. The sequenced sample was peripheral blood. These receptor sequences come from a woman aged 70-85 years with COVID-19, enrolled during active disease.

The genes are TRBV2 and TRBJ1-6, with D unclear. In germline, CDR1 is SNHLY, CDR2 FYNNEI. V lost 6 bases and J 9 bases, leaving 12 bases between the germline ends. This CDR3 comprises 13 residues. The CDR3 region is CASRGGMGSPLHF. In DNA, the CDR3 is TGTGCCAGCAGGGGCGGGATGGGTTCACCCCTCCACTTT.

The chain combines TRBV24-1 with TRBJ1-2; 7 nucleotides align to TRBD1. This CDR3 is built from 14 residues. The V and J ends lost 4 bases and 8 bases, in that order; junction bases with no gene match: 9. Germline V lookup: CDR1 KGHDR, CDR2 SFDVKD. CDR3 bases: TGTGCCACCAGTGACCAGGACAGGCTACGCGGCTACACCTTC. It translates to CATSDQDRLRGYTF.

The rearrangement links TRBV10-3 to TRBJ1-1, with D tentatively TRBD1 (6 bases). The V end was cut by 10 bases, the J end by 1 base, with 13 bases between. Germline V gene lookup returns CDR1 ENHRY and CDR2 SYGVKD. This CDR3 comprises 13 residues. The CDR3 nucleotides read TGTGCCACTTCGACAGGAGAGAACACTGAAGCTTTCTTT. Its translation is CATSTGENTEAFF.

The chain links TRBV4-1 to TRBJ2-1, with 9 bases fitting TRBD2. The ends lost 4 bases at V and 6 bases at J; junction bases unmatched: 7. Germline V gives CDR1 MGHRA, CDR2 YSYEKL. The CDR3 spans 15 residues. CDR3 sequence reads: CASSLTAGLANEQFF. The DNA of the CDR3 is TGCGCCAGCAGCCTAACAGCGGGACTAGCCAATGAGCAGTTCTTC.

The rearrangement links TRBV7-8 to TRBJ1-1; TRBD1 is a possible D gene (5 bases). The CDR3 is 13 residues long. CDR1 is SGHVS, CDR2 FQNEAQ, per germline. The V gene lost 5 bases and the J gene lost 4 bases, with 11 bases spanning the gap. Written as DNA, the CDR3 is TGTGCCAGCAGCCCAAGACAGACCACTGAAGCTTTCTTT. Its translation is CASSPRQTTEAFF.

The chain joins TRBV19 to TRBJ2-3; a weak D match, TRBD2 (5 bases). The germline CDR1 and CDR2 sequences are LNHDA and SQIVND (reference sequence). The CDR3 runs 12 residues. With 1 base removed from V and 11 bases from J, the gap between germline ends came to 10 bases. The CDR3 nucleotides read TGTGCCAGTAGTATAGGCGAGGGTGGGCAGTATTTT. This codes for CASSIGEGGQYF.

This rearrangement joins TRBV7-2 to TRBJ2-3; 7 bases are a match to TRBD2. V lost 3 bases, J lost 0 bases, and 3 bases stayed unmatched. The CDR3 covers 15 residues. Germline CDR1 is SGHTA and CDR2 is FQGNSA. The CDR3 loop reads CASSLTTSSTDTQYF. In nucleotides, the CDR3 is TGTGCCAGCAGCTTGACGACTAGCAGCACAGATACGCAGTATTTT.

Only a few counts were recorded for this clone. The V call is TRBV19, the J call TRBJ1-1; D unresolved. Trimming left V 1 base short and J 1 base short, with 10 bases between. CDR1 LNHDA and CDR2 SQIVND come from the germline V gene (reference sequence). The CDR3 sequence is 15 residues long. This chain's CDR3 is CASSIGPEKNTEAFF. CDR3 DNA sequence: TGTGCCAGTAGTATAGGGCCAGAAAAGAACACTGAAGCTTTCTTT.

The CDR3 spells CASSQNGGGRKGYTF. CDR3 in DNA: TGCGCCAGCAGCCAGAATGGGGGGGGAAGGAAAGGCTACACCTTC. This chain connects TRBV4-3 to TRBJ1-2; D perhaps matches TRBD1 (5 bases). CDR3 length: 15 amino acids. V lost 3 bases and J lost 8, with 19 bases in between. CDR1 and CDR2 from the germline V gene are LGHNA and YSLEER.

V and J are TRBV7-8 and TRBJ1-4; 8 bases agree with TRBD1. V shed 0 bases, J shed 7 bases, and the junction held 4 bases outside the gene matches. Germline assignment: CDR1 SGHVS and CDR2 FQNEAQ. CDR3 size: 15 residues. The CDR3 DNA follows: TGTGCCAGCAGCTTAGCAACAGGGGGTACTGAAAAACTGTTTTTT. Amino acids: CASSLATGGTEKLFF.

For this clone: This same CDR3 is encoded by further DNA sequences in the sample. The rearrangement joins TRBV24-1 to TRBJ2-5, with a weak D call TRBD2 (5 bases). Trimming took 3 bases from V and 5 from J, leaving 6 bases between them. Germline V gives CDR1 KGHDR, CDR2 SFDVKD. CDR3 length: 12 amino acids. The CDR3 DNA is TGTGCCACCAGTGATCCGGGGGAGACCCAGTACTTC. This encodes CATSDPGETQYF.

The chain uses TRBV5-1 and TRBJ2-3; the match to TRBD1 covers 8 bases. Trimming removed 2 bases from V and 4 bases from J; junction bases left unmatched: 6. Germline V gene sequence: CDR1 SGHRS, CDR2 YFSETQ. The CDR3 is made up of 15 amino acids. The CDR3 coding sequence is TGCGCCAGCAGCTTCCAGGGGGCCACCCCAGATACGCAGTATTTT. Its protein is CASSFQGATPDTQYF.